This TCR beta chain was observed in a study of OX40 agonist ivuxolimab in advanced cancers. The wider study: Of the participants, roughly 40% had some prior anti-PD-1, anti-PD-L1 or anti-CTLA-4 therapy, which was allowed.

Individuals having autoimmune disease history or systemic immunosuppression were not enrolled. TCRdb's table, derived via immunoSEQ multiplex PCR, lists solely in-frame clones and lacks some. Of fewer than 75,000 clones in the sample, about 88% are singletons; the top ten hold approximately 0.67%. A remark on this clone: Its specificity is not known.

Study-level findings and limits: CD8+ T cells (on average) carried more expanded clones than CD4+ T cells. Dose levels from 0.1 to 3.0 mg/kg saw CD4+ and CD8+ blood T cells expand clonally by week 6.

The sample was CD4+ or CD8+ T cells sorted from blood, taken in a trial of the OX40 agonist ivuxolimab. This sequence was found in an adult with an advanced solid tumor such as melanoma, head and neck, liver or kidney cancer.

Here the CDR3 reads CASSVASGRETQYF. The CDR3 region has the DNA TGTGCCAGCAGCGTAGCTTCCGGGAGGGAGACCCAGTACTTC. This chain connects TRBV9 to TRBJ2-5, with 7 bases identical to TRBD2. V lost 0 bases and J lost 5; bases outside the gene matches: 4. The CDR3 totals 14 residues. Germline values: CDR1 SGDLS, CDR2 YYNGEE. The variable domain in full, with the rest retrieved from reference TRBV9 and TRBJ2-5, is DSGVTQTPKHLITATGQRVTLRCSPRSGDLSVYWYQQSLDQGLQFLIQYYNGEERAKGNILERFSAQQFPDLHSELNLSSLELGDSALYFCASSVASGRETQYFGPGTRLLVL.